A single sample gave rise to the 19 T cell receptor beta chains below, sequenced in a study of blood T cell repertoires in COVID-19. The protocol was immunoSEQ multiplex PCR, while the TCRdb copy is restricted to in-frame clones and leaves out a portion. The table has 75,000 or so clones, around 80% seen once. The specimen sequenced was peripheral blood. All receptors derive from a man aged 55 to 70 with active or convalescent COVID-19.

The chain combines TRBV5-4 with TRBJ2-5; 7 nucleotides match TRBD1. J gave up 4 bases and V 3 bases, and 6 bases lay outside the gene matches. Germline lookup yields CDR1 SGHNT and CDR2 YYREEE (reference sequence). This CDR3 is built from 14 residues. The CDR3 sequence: CASSSTGFAETQYF. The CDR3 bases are TGTGCCAGCAGCTCGACAGGGTTTGCAGAGACCCAGTACTTC.

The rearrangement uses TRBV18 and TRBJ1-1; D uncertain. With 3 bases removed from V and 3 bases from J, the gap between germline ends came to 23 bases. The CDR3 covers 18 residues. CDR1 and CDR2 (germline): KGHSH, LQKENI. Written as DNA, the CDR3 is TGTGCCAGCTCACCCTGGGTGGAAGGGAGAGTGGTAGACACTGAAGCTTTCTTT. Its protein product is CASSPWVEGRVVDTEAFF.

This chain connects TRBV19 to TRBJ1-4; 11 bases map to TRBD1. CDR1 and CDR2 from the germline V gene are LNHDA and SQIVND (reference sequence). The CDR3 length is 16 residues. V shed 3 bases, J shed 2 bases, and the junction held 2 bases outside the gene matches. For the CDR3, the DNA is TGTGCCAGTAGTATGGGACAGGGGGTCACTAATGAAAAACTGTTTTTT. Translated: CASSMGQGVTNEKLFF. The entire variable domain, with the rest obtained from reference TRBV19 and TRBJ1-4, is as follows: DGGITQSPKYLFRKEGQNVTLSCEQNLNHDAMYWYRQDPGQGLRLIYYSQIVNDFQKGDIAEGYSVSREKKESFPLTVTSAQKNPTAFYLCASSMGQGVTNEKLFFGSGTQLSVL.

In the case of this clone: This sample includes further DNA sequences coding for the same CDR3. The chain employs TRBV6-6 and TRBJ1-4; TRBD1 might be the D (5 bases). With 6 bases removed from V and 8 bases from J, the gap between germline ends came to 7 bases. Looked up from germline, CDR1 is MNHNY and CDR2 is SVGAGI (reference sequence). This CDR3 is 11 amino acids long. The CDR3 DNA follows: TGTGCCAGCAGCAGACAGGAAAAACTGTTTTTT. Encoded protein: CASSRQEKLFF.

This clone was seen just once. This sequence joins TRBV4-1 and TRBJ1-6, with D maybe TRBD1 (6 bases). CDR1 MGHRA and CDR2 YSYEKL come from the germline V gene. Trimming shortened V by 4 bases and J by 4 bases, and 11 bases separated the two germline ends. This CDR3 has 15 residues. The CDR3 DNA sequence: TGCGCCAGCAGCCCCGGACAGACTTATAATTCACCCCTCCACTTT. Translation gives CASSPGQTYNSPLHF.

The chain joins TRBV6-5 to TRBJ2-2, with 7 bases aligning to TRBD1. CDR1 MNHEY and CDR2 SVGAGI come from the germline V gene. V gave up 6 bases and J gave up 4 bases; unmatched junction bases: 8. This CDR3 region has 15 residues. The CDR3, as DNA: TGTGCCAGCAGAGGGGGCCCCAGGGGCACCGGGGAGCTGTTTTTT. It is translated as CASRGGPRGTGELFF.

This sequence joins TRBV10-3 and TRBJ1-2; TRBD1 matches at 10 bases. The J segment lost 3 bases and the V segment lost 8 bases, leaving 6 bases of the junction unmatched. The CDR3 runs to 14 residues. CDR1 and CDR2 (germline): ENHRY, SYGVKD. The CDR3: CAIGGTGADYGYTF. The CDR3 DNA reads TGTGCCATCGGAGGGACAGGGGCGGACTATGGCTACACCTTC.

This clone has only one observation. The CDR3 DNA reads TGTGCCAGCAGTGGACAGAGTTACACCGGGGAGCTGTTTTTT. Its translation is CASSGQSYTGELFF. This chain joins TRBV2 and TRBJ2-2, with D possibly TRBD1 on 5 matching bases. The length of the CDR3 is 14 residues. Germline CDR1 and CDR2: SNHLY and FYNNEI. V lost 4 bases and J lost 3, with 9 bases in between. Full variable domain (rest looked up from reference TRBV2 and TRBJ2-2): EPEVTQTPSHQVTQMGQEVILRCVPISNHLYFYWYRQILGQKVEFLVSFYNNEISEKSEIFDDQFSVERPDGSNFTLKIRSTKLEDSAMYFCASSGQSYTGELFFGEGSRLTVL.

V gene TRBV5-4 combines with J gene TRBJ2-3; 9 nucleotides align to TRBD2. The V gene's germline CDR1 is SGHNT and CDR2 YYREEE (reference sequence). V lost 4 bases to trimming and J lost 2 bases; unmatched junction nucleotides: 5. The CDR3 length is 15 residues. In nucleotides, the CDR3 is TGTGCCAGCAGCGGTAGCGGGGGAAACACAGATACGCAGTATTTT. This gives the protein CASSGSGGNTDTQYF.

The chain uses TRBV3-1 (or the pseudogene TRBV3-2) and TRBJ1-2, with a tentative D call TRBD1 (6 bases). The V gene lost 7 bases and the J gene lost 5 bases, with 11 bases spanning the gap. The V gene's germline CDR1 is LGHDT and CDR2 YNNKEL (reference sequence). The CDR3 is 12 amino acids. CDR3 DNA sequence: TGTGCCAGCACACAGGGAGAGTATGGCTACACCTTC. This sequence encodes CASTQGEYGYTF.

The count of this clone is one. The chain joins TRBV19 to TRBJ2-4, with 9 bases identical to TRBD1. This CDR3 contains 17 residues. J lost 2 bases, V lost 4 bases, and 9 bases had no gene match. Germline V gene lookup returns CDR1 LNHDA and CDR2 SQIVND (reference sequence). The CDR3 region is CASSKGGQGRSKNIQYF. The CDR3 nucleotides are TGTGCCAGTAGTAAGGGGGGACAGGGAAGGTCCAAAAACATTCAGTACTTC.

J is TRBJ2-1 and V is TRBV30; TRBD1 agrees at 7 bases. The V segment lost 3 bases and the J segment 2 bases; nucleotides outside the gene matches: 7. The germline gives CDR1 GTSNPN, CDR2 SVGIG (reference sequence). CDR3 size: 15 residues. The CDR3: CAWSPTGVTYNEQFF. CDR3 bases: TGTGCCTGGAGCCCCACAGGGGTCACCTACAATGAGCAGTTCTTC. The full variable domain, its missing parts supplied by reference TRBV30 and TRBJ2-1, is SQTIHQWPATLVQPVGSPLSLECTVEGTSNPNLYWYRQAAGRGLQLLFYSVGIGQISSEVPQNLSASRPQDRQFILSSKKLLLSDSGFYLCAWSPTGVTYNEQFFGPGTRLTVL.

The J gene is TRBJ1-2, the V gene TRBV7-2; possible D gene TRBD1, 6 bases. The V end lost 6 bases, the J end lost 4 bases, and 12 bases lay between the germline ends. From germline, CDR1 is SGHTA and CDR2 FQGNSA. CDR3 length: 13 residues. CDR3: CASRSDSSYGYTF. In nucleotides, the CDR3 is TGTGCCAGCAGATCGGACAGCAGCTATGGCTACACCTTC.

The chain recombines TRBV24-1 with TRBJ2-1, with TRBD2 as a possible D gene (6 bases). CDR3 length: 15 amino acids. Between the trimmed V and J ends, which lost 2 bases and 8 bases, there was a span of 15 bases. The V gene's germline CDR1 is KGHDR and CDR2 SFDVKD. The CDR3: CATSDSVVGEDEQFF. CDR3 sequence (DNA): TGTGCCACCAGTGATTCAGTGGTGGGGGAGGATGAGCAGTTCTTC.

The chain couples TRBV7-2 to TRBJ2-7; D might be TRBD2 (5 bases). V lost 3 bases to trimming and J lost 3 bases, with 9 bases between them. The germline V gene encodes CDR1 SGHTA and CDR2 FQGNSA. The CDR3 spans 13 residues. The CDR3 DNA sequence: TGTGCCAGCAGCTTGGGCGGACTCTACGAGCAGTACTTC. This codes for CASSLGGLYEQYF.

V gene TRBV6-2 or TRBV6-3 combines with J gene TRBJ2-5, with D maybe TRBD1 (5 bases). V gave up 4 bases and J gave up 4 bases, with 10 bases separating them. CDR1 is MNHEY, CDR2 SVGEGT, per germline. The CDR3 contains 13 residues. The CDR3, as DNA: TGTGCCAGCAGTTTCGCAGGGCGAGAGACCCAGTACTTC. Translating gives CASSFAGRETQYF.

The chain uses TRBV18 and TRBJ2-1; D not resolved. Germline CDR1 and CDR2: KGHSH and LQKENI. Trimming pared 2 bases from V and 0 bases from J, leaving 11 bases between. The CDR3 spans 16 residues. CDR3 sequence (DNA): TGTGCCAGCTCACCAGGTTCGCGGAGCTCCTACAATGAGCAGTTCTTC. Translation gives CASSPGSRSSYNEQFF. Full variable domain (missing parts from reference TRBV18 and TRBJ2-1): NAGVMQNPRHLVRRRGQEARLRCSPMKGHSHVYWYRQLPEEGLKFMVYLQKENIIDESGMPKERFSAEFPKEGPSILRIQQVVRGDSAAYFCASSPGSRSSYNEQFFGPGTRLTVL.

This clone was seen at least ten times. The CDR3 DNA follows: TGCGCCAGCAGCTTGAGGCCTAGCGGGACTAACAATGAGCAGTTCTTC. As protein: CASSLRPSGTNNEQFF. This sequence joins TRBV5-1 and TRBJ2-1; TRBD2 matches at 9 bases. The V and J ends lost 1 base and 5 bases, in that order; junction bases with no gene match: 7. This CDR3 is 16 amino acids long. Germline values: CDR1 SGHRS, CDR2 YFSETQ.

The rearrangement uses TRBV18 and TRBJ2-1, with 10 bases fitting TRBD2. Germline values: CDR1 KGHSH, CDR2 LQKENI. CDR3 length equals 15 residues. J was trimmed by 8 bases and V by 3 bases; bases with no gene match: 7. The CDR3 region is CASSPSGGAGDEQFF. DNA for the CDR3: TGTGCCAGCTCACCCAGCGGGGGGGCTGGCGATGAGCAGTTCTTC.